This TCR beta chain is from a study of response to subunit inactivated influenza vaccine. TCRdb re-called the RT-PCR reads with MiXCR, one entry per CDR3 protein. The sample records around 790,000 distinct CDR3 sequences, approximately 22% being singletons. The sequence was collected from a man over 45 who received an inactivated influenza vaccine. The starting material was PBMCs from blood, obtained 5 to 6 days after vaccination.

CDR3 nucleotide sequence: TGTGCCAGCCCTAGGGGGGGTGAGCAGTTCTTC. As protein: CASPRGGEQFF. The chain links TRBV12-3 or TRBV12-4 to TRBJ2-1, with D possibly TRBD2 on 7 matching bases. Trimming shortened V by 8 bases and J by 9 bases, and 11 bases separated the two germline ends. There are 11 residues in the CDR3.